Many counts were recorded for the clone carrying this TCR beta chain. The source of the sample is a study of T cells after yellow fever vaccination. Template switching by 5'RACE produced TCR cDNA, adding a universal primer site and UMIs. MiXCR, run by TCRdb on the 5' RACE reads, gives a single entry per CDR3 protein. The repertoire holds some 600,000 distinct CDR3 sequences, with about 15% as singletons. This CDR3 is built from 14 residues. The V end was cut by 7 bases, the J end by 5 bases, with 17 bases between. The TCR originated in a young man who received the YFV17D yellow fever vaccine. The V and J genes are TRBV12-3 or TRBV12-4 and TRBJ1-1; possible D gene TRBD1, 6 bases. The sample was PBMCs, taken less than 6 days after the first yellow fever vaccination. The CDR3, as DNA: TGTGCCAGCACCCCGTGGGGGGGGCTGACTGAAGCTTTCTTT. Its protein is CASTPWGGLTEAFF.